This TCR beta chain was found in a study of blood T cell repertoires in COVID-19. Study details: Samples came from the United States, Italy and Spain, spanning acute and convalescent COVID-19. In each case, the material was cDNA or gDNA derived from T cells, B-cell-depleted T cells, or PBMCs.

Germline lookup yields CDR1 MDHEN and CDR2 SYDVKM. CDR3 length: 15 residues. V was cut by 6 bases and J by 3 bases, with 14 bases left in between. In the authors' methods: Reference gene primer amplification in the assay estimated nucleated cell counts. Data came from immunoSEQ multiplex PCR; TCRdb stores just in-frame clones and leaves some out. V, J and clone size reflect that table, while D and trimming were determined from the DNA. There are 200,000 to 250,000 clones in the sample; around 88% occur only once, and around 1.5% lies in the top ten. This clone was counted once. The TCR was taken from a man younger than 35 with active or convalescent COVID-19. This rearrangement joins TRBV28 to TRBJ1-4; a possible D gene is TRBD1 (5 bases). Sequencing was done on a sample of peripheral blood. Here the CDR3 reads CASSLSGLSNEKLFF. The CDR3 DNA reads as TGTGCCAGCAGCCTTTCAGGGTTATCTAATGAAAAACTGTTTTTT.